This T cell receptor (beta chain) was obtained from a study of T cell responses to AZD1222 COVID-19 vaccine. For the study at large: Whether given at about 4 or about 12 weeks, second doses were pooled.

Of note for this clone: What it binds is unknown.

Trimming stripped 5 bases from V and 6 bases from J, with 10 bases between. Germline V CDR1 and CDR2: DFQATT, SNEGSKA (reference sequence). CDR3 length: 11 residues. The protocol was immunoSEQ multiplex PCR, while the TCRdb copy is restricted to in-frame clones and leaves out a portion. Of around 100,000 clones listed, 88% were seen once; the top ten hold over 15%. General observations from the study: As reported, nearly half of all spike-specific TCRs target variant regions that are unmutated. In a largely white British group with more females than males, clonal diversity was possibly underestimated. At 160-218 and 743-854, vaccine-associated CD4 TCRs were dominant, and they spanned spike.

The receptor's source is an adult in good health. The V and J genes are TRBV20-1 and TRBJ1-1, with a weak D call TRBD1 (6 bases). The input for sequencing was peripheral blood, taken on day 0 of AZD1222 vaccination. The CDR3 is CSARSGAEAFF. The DNA of the CDR3 is TGCAGTGCTCGGTCAGGGGCTGAAGCTTTCTTT.